These 10 T cell receptor beta chains were sequenced from one sample in a study of control samples from healthy donors and cancer patients. The table came from immunoSEQ multiplex PCR; TCRdb's copy has only in-frame clones and leaves some out. Here the sample spans approximately 190,000 clones, roughly nine tenths being singletons. The sample taken for sequencing was blood. These receptors were collected from a man aged 25-45 years in good health.

The V call is TRBV11-2, the J call TRBJ2-7, with 15 bases matching TRBD2. CDR1 and CDR2 from the germline V gene are SGHAT and FQNNGV. J gave up 3 bases and V 3 bases, and 6 bases lay outside the gene matches. CDR3 size: 17 residues. DNA for the CDR3: TGTGCCAGCAGCTTGAGGACTAGCGGGGGGGCATACTACGAGCAGTACTTC. It is translated as CASSLRTSGGAYYEQYF.

In DNA form, the CDR3 reads TGTGCCAGCGGTATAGACGGGGGGCGGTGGGAGCAGTACTTC. The encoded protein is CASGIDGGRWEQYF. The chain links TRBV28 to TRBJ2-7; D possibly corresponds to TRBD2 (7 bases). V dropped 8 bases and J dropped 7 bases, with 21 bases sitting between them. The CDR3 spans 14 residues. Germline CDR1 MDHEN, CDR2 SYDVKM.

The V gene is TRBV13, the J gene TRBJ1-3; D perhaps matches TRBD1 (6 bases). Germline V gene data show CDR1 as PRHDT and CDR2 as FYEKMQ (reference sequence). The CDR3 spans 15 residues. Trimming removed 3 bases at V and 5 bases at J, with 14 bases between. The CDR3 nucleotides read TGTGCCAGCAGCTTGGACAGAGATGGTCGAAACACCATATATTTT. It specifies CASSLDRDGRNTIYF.

V and J are TRBV7-8 and TRBJ2-4; D is perhaps TRBD1 (6 bases). CDR1 and CDR2 from the germline V gene are SGHVS and FQNEAQ. The CDR3 totals 17 residues. V gave up 1 base and J gave up 0 bases, with 13 bases separating them. The CDR3 spells CASSLERDILAKNIQYF. In nucleotides, the CDR3 is TGTGCCAGCAGCTTAGAACGGGACATTTTAGCCAAAAACATTCAGTACTTC.

The chain combines TRBV3-1 (or the pseudogene TRBV3-2) with TRBJ2-2; D remains ambiguous. This CDR3 is built from 12 residues. Looked up from germline, CDR1 is LGHDT and CDR2 is YNNKEL (reference sequence). The V and J ends lost 4 bases and 2 bases respectively, with 2 bases between them. CDR3 in amino acids: CASSLNTGELFF. The CDR3 DNA sequence: TGTGCCAGCAGCCTAAACACCGGGGAGCTGTTTTTT.

This sequence joins TRBV11-3 and TRBJ2-3, with no clear D. The CDR3 totals 12 residues. V was clipped by 4 bases and J by 5 bases, with 7 bases between them. CDR1 is SGHNT and CDR2 is YENEEA in the germline V gene. DNA of the CDR3: TGTGCCAGCAGCTCATCCAAAGATACGCAGTATTTT. Translated: CASSSSKDTQYF.

V gene TRBV27 combines with J gene TRBJ1-3; no clear D. CDR3 size: 14 residues. The ends were cut back, 4 bases at V and 0 bases at J, with 7 bases in the middle. CDR1 MNHEY and CDR2 SMNVEV come from the germline V gene (reference sequence). CDR3 in amino acids: CASSSPSSGNTIYF. The CDR3 bases are TGTGCCAGCAGTTCCCCGTCCTCTGGAAACACCATATATTTT.

The rearrangement uses TRBV4-1 and TRBJ1-6; no reliable D call. In germline, CDR1 is MGHRA, CDR2 YSYEKL. This CDR3 has 14 residues. Trimming pared 4 bases from V and 7 bases from J, leaving 11 bases between. CDR3 loop: CASSPREGNSPLHF. The CDR3 DNA follows: TGCGCCAGCAGCCCGAGGGAGGGCAATTCACCCCTCCACTTT.

This clone appeared a few times. The chain links TRBV5-6 to TRBJ2-7, with TRBD2 matching 10 bases. Germline V lookup: CDR1 SGHDT, CDR2 YYEEEE. There are 16 residues in the CDR3. J was trimmed by 2 bases and V by 7 bases; bases with no gene match: 12. In nucleotides, the CDR3 is TGTGCCAGCTACTCGCAACCTCTAGCGGGGGCCTACGAGCAGTACTTC. The encoded protein is CASYSQPLAGAYEQYF.

To note about this clone: Other DNA sequences in this specimen translate into the identical CDR3. The chain carries TRBV3-1 (or the pseudogene TRBV3-2) and TRBJ1-2; D not certain. CDR3 length equals 19 residues. Germline V gene lookup returns CDR1 LGHDT and CDR2 YNNKEL (reference sequence). V was shortened by 3 bases and J by 1 base, with 24 bases between the two germline ends. The CDR3 DNA follows: TGTGCCAGCAGCCAGGAGCGGCCCGGACTTAATTTGGTTAACTATGGCTACACCTTC. Amino acids: CASSQERPGLNLVNYGYTF.